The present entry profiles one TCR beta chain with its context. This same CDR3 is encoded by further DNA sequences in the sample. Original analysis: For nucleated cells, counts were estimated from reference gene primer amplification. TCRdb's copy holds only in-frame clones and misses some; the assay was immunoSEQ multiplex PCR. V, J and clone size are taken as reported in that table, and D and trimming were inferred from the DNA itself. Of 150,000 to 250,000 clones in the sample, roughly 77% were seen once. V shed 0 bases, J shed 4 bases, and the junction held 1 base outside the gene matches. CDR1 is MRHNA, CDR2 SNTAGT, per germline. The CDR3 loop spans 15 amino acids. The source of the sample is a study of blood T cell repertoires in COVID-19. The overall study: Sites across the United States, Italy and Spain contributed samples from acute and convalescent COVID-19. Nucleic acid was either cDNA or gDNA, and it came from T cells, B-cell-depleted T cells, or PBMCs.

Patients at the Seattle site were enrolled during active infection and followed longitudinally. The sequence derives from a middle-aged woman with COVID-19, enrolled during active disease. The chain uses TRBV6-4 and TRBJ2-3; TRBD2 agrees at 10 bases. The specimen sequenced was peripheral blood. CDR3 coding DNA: TGTGCCAGCAGTGACTCGAGCGGGGGGGCAGATACGCAGTATTTT. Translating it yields CASSDSSGGADTQYF.